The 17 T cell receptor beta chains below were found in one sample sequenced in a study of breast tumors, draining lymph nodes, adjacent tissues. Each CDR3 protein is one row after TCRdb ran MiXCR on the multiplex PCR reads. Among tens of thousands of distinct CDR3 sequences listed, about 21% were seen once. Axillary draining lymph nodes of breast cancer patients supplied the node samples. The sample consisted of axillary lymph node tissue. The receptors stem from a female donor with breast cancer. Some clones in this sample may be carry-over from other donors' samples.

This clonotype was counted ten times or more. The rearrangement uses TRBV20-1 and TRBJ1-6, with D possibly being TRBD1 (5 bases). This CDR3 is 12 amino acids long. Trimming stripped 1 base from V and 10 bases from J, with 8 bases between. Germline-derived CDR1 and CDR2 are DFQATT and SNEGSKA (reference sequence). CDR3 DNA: TGCAGTGCTAGAGCCAGGGCGTCACCCCTCCACTTT. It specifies CSARARASPLHF.

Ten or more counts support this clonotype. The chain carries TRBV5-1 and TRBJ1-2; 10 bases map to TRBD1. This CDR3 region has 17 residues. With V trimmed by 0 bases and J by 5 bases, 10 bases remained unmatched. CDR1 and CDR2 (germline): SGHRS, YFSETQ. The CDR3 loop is CASSLGDRGGNTYGYTF. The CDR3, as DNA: TGCGCCAGCAGCTTGGGGGACAGGGGAGGTAACACGTATGGCTACACCTTC.

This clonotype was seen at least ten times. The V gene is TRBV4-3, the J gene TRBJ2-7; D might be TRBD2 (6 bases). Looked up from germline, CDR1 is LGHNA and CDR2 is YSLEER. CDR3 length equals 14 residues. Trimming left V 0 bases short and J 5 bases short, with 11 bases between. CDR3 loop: CASSQDGGNHEQYF. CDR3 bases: TGCGCCAGCAGCCAAGATGGAGGGAACCACGAGCAGTACTTC.

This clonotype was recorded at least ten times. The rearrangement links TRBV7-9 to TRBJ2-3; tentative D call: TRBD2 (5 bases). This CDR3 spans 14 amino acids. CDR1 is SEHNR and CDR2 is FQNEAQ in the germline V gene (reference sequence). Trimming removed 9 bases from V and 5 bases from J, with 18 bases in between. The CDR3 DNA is TGTGCCAGTACCCGCCAATCTCGGGGAGATACGCAGTATTTT. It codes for CASTRQSRGDTQYF.

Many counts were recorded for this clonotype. As DNA, the CDR3 is TGTGCCAGCAGCCATGGTTCCAGACGAGATACGGGACAGGGTCTAGAGACCCAGTACTTC. Protein product: CASSHGSRRDTGQGLETQYF. This sequence joins TRBV5-6 and TRBJ2-5; 9 bases align to TRBD1. The length of the CDR3 is 20 residues. With 4 bases clipped from V and 4 bases from J, the junction kept 23 bases outside the gene matches. Per the germline V gene, CDR1 is SGHDT and CDR2 is YYEEEE.

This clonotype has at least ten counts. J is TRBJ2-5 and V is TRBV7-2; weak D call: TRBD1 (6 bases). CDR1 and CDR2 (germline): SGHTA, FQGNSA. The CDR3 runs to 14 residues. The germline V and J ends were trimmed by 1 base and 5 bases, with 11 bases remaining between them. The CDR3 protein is CASSLGGTGETQYF. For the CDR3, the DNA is TGTGCCAGCAGCTTAGGCGGAACAGGGGAGACCCAGTACTTC.

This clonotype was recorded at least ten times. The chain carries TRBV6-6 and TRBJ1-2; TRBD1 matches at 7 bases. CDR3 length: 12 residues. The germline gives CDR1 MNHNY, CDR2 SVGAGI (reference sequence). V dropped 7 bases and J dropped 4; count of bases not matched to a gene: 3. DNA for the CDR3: TGTGCCAGCACTAGGGACAGCTATGGCTACACCTTC. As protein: CASTRDSYGYTF.

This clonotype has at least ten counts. The CDR3 region is CAISYPSTDTQYF. The DNA for the CDR3 is TGTGCCATCAGCTATCCTTCCACAGATACGCAGTATTTT. The J gene is TRBJ2-3, the V gene TRBV10-3; no definite D call. Trimming took 6 bases from V and 2 from J, leaving 9 bases between them. The CDR3 runs 13 residues. Germline CDR1 reads ENHRY; CDR2 reads SYGVKD.

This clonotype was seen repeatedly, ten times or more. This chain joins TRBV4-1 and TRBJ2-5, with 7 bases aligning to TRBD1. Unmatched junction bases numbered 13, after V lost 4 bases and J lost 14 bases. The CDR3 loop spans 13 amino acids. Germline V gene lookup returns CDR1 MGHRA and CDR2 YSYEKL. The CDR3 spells CASSRGENRGIYF. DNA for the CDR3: TGCGCCAGCAGCCGTGGAGAGAACAGGGGAATTTACTTC.

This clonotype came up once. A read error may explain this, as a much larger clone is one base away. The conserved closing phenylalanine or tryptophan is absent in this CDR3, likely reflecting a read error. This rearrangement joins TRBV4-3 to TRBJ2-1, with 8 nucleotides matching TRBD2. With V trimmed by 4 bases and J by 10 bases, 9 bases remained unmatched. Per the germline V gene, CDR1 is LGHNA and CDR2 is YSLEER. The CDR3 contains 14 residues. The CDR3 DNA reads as TGCGCCAGCAGCCGTACTACACTAGCGGAAGAGCAGTTCTCC. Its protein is CASSRTTLAEEQFS.

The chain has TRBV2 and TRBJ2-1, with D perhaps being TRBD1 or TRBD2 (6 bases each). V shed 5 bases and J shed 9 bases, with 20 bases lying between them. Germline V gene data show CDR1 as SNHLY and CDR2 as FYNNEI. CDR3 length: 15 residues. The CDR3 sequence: CASSSGTGGYSEQFF. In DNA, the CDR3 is TGTGCCAGCAGTTCCGGGACTGGGGGCTATAGTGAGCAGTTCTTC.

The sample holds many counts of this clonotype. The CDR3 loop is CASSLEGLTYEQYF. As DNA, the CDR3 is TGTGCCAGCAGCTTAGAGGGGCTAACCTACGAGCAGTACTTC. The chain links TRBV7-2 to TRBJ2-7, with D possibly being TRBD1 (5 bases). Trimming cost V 1 base and J 2 bases, with 9 bases left between them. Germline CDR1 is SGHTA and CDR2 is FQGNSA. The CDR3 has 14 residues.

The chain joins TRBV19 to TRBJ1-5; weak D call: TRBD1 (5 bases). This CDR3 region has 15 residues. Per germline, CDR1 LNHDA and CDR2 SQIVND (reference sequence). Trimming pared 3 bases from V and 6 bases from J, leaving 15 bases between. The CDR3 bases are TGTGCCAGTAGTATTCTGAAGGGGTCGGGTCAGCCCCAGCATTTT. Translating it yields CASSILKGSGQPQHF.

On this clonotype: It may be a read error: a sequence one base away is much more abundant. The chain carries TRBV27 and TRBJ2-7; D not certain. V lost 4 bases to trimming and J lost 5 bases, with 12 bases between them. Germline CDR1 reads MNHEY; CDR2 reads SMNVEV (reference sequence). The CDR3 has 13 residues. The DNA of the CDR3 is TGTGCCAGCAGTTCAACGAAACGCCACGAGCAGTACTTC. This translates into CASSSTKRHEQYF.

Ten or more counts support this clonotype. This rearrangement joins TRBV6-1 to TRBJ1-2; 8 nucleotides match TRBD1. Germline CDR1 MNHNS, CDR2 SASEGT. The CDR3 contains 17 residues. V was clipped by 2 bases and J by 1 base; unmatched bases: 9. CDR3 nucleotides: TGTGCCAGCAGTGAAAGGGGCAGGGGGCGGTTTAACTATGGCTACACCTTC. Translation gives CASSERGRGRFNYGYTF.

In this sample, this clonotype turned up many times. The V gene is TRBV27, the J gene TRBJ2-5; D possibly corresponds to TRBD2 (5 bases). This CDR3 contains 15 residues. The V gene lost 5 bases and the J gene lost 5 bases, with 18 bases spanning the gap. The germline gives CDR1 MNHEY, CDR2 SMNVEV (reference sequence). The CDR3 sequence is CASSPGLPSVETQYF. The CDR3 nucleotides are TGTGCCAGCAGTCCCGGACTTCCTTCGGTTGAGACCCAGTACTTC.

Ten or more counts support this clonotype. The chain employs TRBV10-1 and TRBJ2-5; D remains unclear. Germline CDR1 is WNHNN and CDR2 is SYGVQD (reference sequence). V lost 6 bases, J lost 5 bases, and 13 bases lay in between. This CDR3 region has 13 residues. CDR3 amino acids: CASSKTLDETQYF. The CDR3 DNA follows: TGCGCCAGCAGCAAGACTTTGGATGAGACCCAGTACTTC.